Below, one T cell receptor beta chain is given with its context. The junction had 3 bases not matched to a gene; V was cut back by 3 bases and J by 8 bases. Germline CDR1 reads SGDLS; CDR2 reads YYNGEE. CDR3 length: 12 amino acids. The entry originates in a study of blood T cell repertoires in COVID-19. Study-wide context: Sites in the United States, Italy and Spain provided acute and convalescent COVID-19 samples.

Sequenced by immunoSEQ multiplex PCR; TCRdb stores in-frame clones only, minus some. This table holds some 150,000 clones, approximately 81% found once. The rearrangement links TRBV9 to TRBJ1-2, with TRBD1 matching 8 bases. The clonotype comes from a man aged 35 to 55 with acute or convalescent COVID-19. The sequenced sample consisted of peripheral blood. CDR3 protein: CASSATGVGYTF. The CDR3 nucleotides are TGTGCCAGCAGCGCGACAGGGGTGGGCTACACCTTC.